This T cell receptor (beta chain) comes out of a study of technical replicates of blood from a handful of donors (dated by TCRdb to the late 2010s). From a lookup of the germline V gene (reference sequence), CDR1 and CDR2 are LNHDA and SQIVND. The CDR3 spans 14 residues, from the cysteine through the phenylalanine. Here the CDR3 DNA is all that survives: 42 bases in frame from base 1. V drops 7 bases and J drops 11 bases, leaving 23 bases in between. Turning to this clone: This clone's antigen is unknown. No much larger clone is present one base from it, and per-base qualities are unavailable.

Receptor amplification or capture employed the immunoSEQ multiplex PCR assay. Here the immuneACCESS table is served through TCRdb, limited to in-frame sequences with V and J called. Missing clones are a known gap in these copies; in checked studies unresolved V genes cover under half, and the rest lacks a known reason. This sample holds almost 90,000 clones; 85% to 95% were observed only once. Of the sample, roughly 0.35% is held by the ten largest clones. The TCR was taken from a human donor in good health. Sequencing was carried out using T cells isolated from PBMCs. The chain is encoded by TRBV19 joined to TRBJ1-1; the D segment cannot be called with confidence. The CDR3 is CASTRTLGDLEAFF. The nucleotide sequence is given as TGTGCCAGTACCCGAACTTTGGGTGATTTGGAGGCTTTCTTT.